This passage covers 8 T cell receptor beta chains from one sample sequenced in a study of CD8 T cells in Susac syndrome (dated by TCRdb to about 2019). Library preparation was by the immunoSEQ multiplex PCR assay. RNA was extracted with the RNeasy kit and roughly 0.5 to 1 ug was reverse transcribed using random hexamers. TCRdb applied fastp at Q25 and MiXCR to the public reads, then kept only in-frame beta chains. Identical CDR3 protein sequences are pooled into one entry, listed with their most common genes and DNA. This sample gives some 450,000 distinct CDR3 sequences in total; 85% to 90% of them show up just once. The ten biggest clones cover about 0.12% of the sample. Material: CD8+ T cells from PBMCs. These receptors were collected from a human donor with multiple sclerosis.

V and J are TRBV4-1 and TRBJ2-5; the D gene is possibly TRBD1 (6 bases). The CDR3 consists of 16 residues. CDR1 is MGHRA and CDR2 is YSYEKL in the germline V gene. The ends were cut back, 1 base at V and 5 bases at J, with 17 bases in the middle. The CDR3 nucleotides are TGCGCCAGCAGCCAAGGGCTCAGGGGCGAGTCGGAGACCCAGTACTTC. This sequence encodes CASSQGLRGESETQYF.

The rearrangement uses TRBV29-1 and TRBJ1-2; D not certain. Germline V gene data show CDR1 as SQVTM and CDR2 as ANQGSEA. This CDR3 spans 13 amino acids. V was cut by 4 bases and J by 7 bases, with 16 bases left in between. CDR3 bases: TGCAGCGTTGCGGAAGACTTACCACTTGGCTACACCTTC. It is translated as CSVAEDLPLGYTF.

This clonotype has a single count. This chain uses TRBV4-2 with TRBJ2-3; 11 bases agree with TRBD2. V dropped 5 bases and J dropped 4; count of bases not matched to a gene: 8. The CDR3 runs to 16 residues. Germline V CDR1 and CDR2: LGHNA, YNFKEQ. Here the CDR3 reads CASSDPLAGAPDTQYF. The CDR3 DNA sequence: TGTGCCAGCAGCGATCCACTAGCGGGGGCCCCAGATACGCAGTATTTT.

V gene TRBV29-1 combines with J gene TRBJ2-7, with TRBD1 as a possible D gene (6 bases). Germline loops: CDR1 SQVTM, CDR2 ANQGSEA. V lost 6 bases to trimming and J lost 3 bases, with 15 bases between them. The CDR3 is made up of 13 amino acids. The CDR3 nucleotides read TGCAGCGTGGCACAGGGTTTAGTCTACGAGCAGTACTTC. It specifies CSVAQGLVYEQYF.

V is TRBV7-3 and J is TRBJ2-7; 7 bases are shared with TRBD2. The germline V gene encodes CDR1 SGHTA and CDR2 FQGTGA. V shed 2 bases, J shed 2 bases, and the junction held 6 bases outside the gene matches. This CDR3 has 15 residues. This chain's CDR3 is CASSLFKAGPYEQYF. CDR3 nucleotide sequence: TGTGCCAGCAGCTTATTTAAAGCGGGGCCCTACGAGCAGTACTTC.

CDR3 bases: TGTGCCAGCAGCTTAGGACAGGGTAATGCTGAGCAGTACTTC. This gives the protein CASSLGQGNAEQYF. The V gene is TRBV7-9, the J gene TRBJ2-7; 7 nucleotides match TRBD1. CDR1 is SEHNR, CDR2 FQNEAQ, per germline (reference sequence). V lost 1 base to trimming and J lost 7 bases; unmatched junction nucleotides: 7. This CDR3 contains 14 residues.

This rearrangement joins TRBV27 to TRBJ2-3, with D hard to call. The V end lost 5 bases, the J end lost 4 bases, and 7 bases lay between the germline ends. CDR1 is MNHEY, CDR2 SMNVEV, per germline (reference sequence). CDR3 size: 12 residues. The CDR3 sequence is CASSVSPDTQYF. CDR3 bases: TGTGCCAGCAGTGTTAGTCCAGATACGCAGTATTTT.

The chain is built from TRBV15 and TRBJ2-7; D remains unclear. Germline assignment: CDR1 LNHNV and CDR2 YYDKDF (reference sequence). The V end was cut by 3 bases, the J end by 0 bases, with 12 bases between. This CDR3 spans 15 amino acids. DNA for the CDR3: TGTGCCACCAGCAGGGACCGTAGGAGCTCCTACGAGCAGTACTTC. This sequence encodes CATSRDRRSSYEQYF.